This TCR beta chain came from a study of long-term antiretroviral therapy in people with HIV. This clone was recorded once. This CDR3 comprises 11 residues. Trimming removed 5 bases at V and 15 bases at J, with 14 bases between. CDR1 and CDR2 (germline): LNHDA, SQIVND (reference sequence). A v3.0 immunoSEQ assay was performed at survey level. Some clones are missing from TCRdb's copy, which holds only in-frame ones; the method was immunoSEQ multiplex PCR. The table has 35,000 to 45,000 clones, 75% to 85% seen once; the top ten hold about an eighth. The V call is TRBV19, the J call TRBJ2-1; TRBD2 might be the D (5 bases). Source: unsorted PBMCs, taken 0.3 years after starting antiretroviral therapy. This sequence originates from a man aged 18-30 years with HIV. The CDR3 sequence is CASSSLTGRFF. In DNA form, the CDR3 reads TGTGCCAGTAGTTCGTTGACGGGAAGGTTCTTC.